This TCR beta chain was profiled in a study of blood T cell repertoires in COVID-19. Overall study context: Whether acute or convalescent, the COVID-19 samples came from the United States, Italy and Spain. PBMCs, B-cell-depleted T cells, or T cells were the source of the cDNA or gDNA that made up the material.

This clone is a singleton in its sample. V was pared by 1 base and J by 7 bases, with 9 bases of the junction left unmatched. CDR3 length: 15 amino acids. Germline CDR1 SGHDT, CDR2 YYEEEE. Per the study methods: Amplifying reference gene primers gave estimates of nucleated cell counts. Generated by immunoSEQ multiplex PCR, the TCRdb table keeps only in-frame clones and is missing some. D and trimming come from the DNA, and the V and J calls and clone size come from that table. The table includes some 210,000 clones, under 95% detected once. The source is a man aged 25 to 45 with acute or convalescent COVID-19. The sample was peripheral blood. The V gene is TRBV5-6, the J gene TRBJ1-2; TRBD1 aligns across 8 bases. The CDR3 sequence is CASSLYQGAISGYTF. The CDR3 nucleotides read TGTGCCAGCAGCTTGTACCAGGGGGCGATATCTGGCTACACCTTC.